Listed here is a single T cell receptor (beta chain). Its antigen is not identified. The source of the sample is a study of cytomegalovirus exposure and HLA in healthy donors. Study background: Of roughly 400 genotyped donors, more than 75% clustered with self-reported Caucasian donors. Notes on the study in general: Highest at DRB1 and lowest at HLA-C, TCR association rates differed among HLA loci in a later analysis.

PCR used 60 Vbeta primers and 13 Jbeta primers. Measured with immunoSEQ multiplex PCR; TCRdb has only the in-frame clones, and not every one. This table has about 260,000 clones, approximately 85% appearing once. V trimming: 1 base; J trimming: 4 bases; junction bases outside the gene matches: 9. This CDR3 has 17 residues. Germline CDR1 is SGHNT and CDR2 is YENEEA. The sample was PBMCs. This sequence joins TRBV11-3 and TRBJ1-2; 10 bases line up with TRBD1. The sequence was obtained from a woman aged 40 to 50 in good health and CMV-seropositive. The CDR3 loop is CASSLGQGASASYGYTF. The CDR3 bases are TGTGCCAGCAGCTTAGGACAGGGGGCCTCCGCCAGCTATGGCTACACCTTC.